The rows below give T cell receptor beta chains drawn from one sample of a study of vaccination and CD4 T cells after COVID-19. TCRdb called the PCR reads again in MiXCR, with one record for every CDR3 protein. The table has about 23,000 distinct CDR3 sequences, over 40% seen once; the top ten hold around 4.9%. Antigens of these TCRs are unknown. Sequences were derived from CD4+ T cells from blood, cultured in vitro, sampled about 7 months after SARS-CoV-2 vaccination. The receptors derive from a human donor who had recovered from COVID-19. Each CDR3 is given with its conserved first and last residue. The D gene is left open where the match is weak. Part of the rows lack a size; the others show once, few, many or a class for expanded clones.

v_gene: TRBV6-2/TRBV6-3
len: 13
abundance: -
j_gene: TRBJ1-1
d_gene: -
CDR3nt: TGTGCCAGCACTCGAATCGTGGAAACTGAAGCTTTCTTT
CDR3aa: CASTRIVETEAFF

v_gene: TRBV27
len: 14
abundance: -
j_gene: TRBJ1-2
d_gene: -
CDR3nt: TGTGCCAGCAGTTTAACTGCTCTTAACTATGGCTACACCTTC
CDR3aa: CASSLTALNYGYTF

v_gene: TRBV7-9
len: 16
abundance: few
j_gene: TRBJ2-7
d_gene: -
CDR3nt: TGTGCCAGCAGCTCCGGGGGGCGGGAGTATTCCTACGAGCAGTACTTC
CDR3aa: CASSSGGREYSYEQYF

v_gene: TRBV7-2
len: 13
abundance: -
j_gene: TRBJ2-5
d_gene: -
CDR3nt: TGTGCCAGCAGAGACAGTACAGGAGAGACCCAGTACTTC
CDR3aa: CASRDSTGETQYF

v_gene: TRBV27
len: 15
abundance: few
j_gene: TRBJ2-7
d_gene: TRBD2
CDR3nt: TGTGCCAGCAGTTTACGCGAGGGACTAGCGACCGAGCAGTACTTC
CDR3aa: CASSLREGLATEQYF

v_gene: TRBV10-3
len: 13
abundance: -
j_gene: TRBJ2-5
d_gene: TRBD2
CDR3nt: TGTGCCACCCTATTAGCGGGAGGAGAGACCCAGTACTTC
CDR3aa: CATLLAGGETQYF

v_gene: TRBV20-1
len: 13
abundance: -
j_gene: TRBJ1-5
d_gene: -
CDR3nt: TGCAGTGCTAGTGGGCAACCCAATCAGCCCCAGCATTTT
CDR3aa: CSASGQPNQPQHF

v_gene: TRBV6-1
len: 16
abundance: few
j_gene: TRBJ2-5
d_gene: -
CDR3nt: TGTGCCAGCAGTCCGGACGGATGGTTGTACCAAGAGACCCAGTACTTC
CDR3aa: CASSPDGWLYQETQYF

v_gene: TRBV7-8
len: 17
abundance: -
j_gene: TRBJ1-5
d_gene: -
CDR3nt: TGTGCCAGCAGCTTAGGGGTCATGGGAAGTAGCAATCAGCCCCAGCATTTT
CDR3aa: CASSLGVMGSSNQPQHF

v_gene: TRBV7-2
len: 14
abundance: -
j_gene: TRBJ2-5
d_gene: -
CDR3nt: TGTGCCAGCAGCTTTAAAGCGGACCAAGAGACCCAGTACTTC
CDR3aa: CASSFKADQETQYF

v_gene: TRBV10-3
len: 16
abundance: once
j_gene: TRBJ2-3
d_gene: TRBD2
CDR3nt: TGTGCCATCAGTTACTCGGCGGGGGGGTACACAGATACGCAGTATTTT
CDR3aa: CAISYSAGGYTDTQYF

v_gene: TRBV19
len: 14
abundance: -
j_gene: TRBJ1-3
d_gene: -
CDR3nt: TGTGCCAGTACTACCCAAGGAGGCGGAAACACCATATATTTT
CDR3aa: CASTTQGGGNTIYF

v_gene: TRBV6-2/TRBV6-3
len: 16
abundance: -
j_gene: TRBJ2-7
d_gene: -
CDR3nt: TGTGCCAGCAGTTACTTTACTTTAACCCAAACCTACGAGCAGTACTTC
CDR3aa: CASSYFTLTQTYEQYF

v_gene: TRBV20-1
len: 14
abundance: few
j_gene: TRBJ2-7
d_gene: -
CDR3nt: TGCAGTGCTGTGGGTGGGTTGGGGAGCTACGAGCAGTACTTC
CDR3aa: CSAVGGLGSYEQYF

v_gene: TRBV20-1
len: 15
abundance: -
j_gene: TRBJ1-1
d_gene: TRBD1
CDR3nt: TGCAGTGCTACCCTTTCCGGGACAGGGGTCTCTGAAGCTTTCTTT
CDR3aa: CSATLSGTGVSEAFF

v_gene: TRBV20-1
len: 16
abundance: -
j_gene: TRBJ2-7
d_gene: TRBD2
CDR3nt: TGCAGTGCAACCAGGACTAGCGGGCCGATGCCCTACGAGCAGTACTTC
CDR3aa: CSATRTSGPMPYEQYF

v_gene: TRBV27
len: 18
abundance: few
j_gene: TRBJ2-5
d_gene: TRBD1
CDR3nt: TGTGCCAGCAGTCCCGAAGACAGGGGGCCTAGCCTGGCTGAGACCCAGTACTTC
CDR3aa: CASSPEDRGPSLAETQYF

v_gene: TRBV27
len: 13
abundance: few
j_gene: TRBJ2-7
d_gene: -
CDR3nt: TGTGCCAGCAGTTTATCGGCTTACTACGAGCAGTACTTC
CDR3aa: CASSLSAYYEQYF